These T cell receptor beta chains were read from a single sample in a study of cytomegalovirus exposure and HLA in healthy donors. Sequencing was performed with immunoSEQ multiplex PCR; in TCRdb, only in-frame clones are kept and a portion is missing. The sample lists roughly 160,000 clones; roughly 79% were seen once. The sample taken for sequencing was PBMCs. The receptors were sampled from a woman in her fifties or sixties in good health and CMV-seronegative. Both conserved end residues are trimmed from each CDR3.

ASSQAGGNQPQH | TRBV4-3
ASSSDPTGDGSPLH | TRBV5-4
ASSPSRDTPNQPQH | TRBV18
SAMGPYEQY | TRBV20-1
ASSQAEGGTEAF | TRBV23-1
ASSAKGGARGNSPLH | TRBV6-1
ASSLETPTDEQF | TRBV7-2
ASSLSGLAGYEQY | TRBV27
SADQGSGELF | TRBV29-1
ASSLGTTNTGELF | TRBV7-8
ASGLEMGVEQF | TRBV12-5
ASSTRTGEPYGQY | TRBV7-2
ASSSDRKAF | TRBV28
AIGRGGEF | TRBV10-3
ASNPGQPTDTQY | TRBV7-2
ASSLSGESNQPQH | TRBV27
ASTLARAGTGELF | TRBV7-2
ASSPLGGVSTEAF | TRBV9
ASSSQDRGSGANVLT | TRBV21-1
ATRPDINSWGYT | TRBV6-4
ASSRDGQGDFAEAF | TRBV5-4
ASSFWTSGSYNEQF | TRBV11-2
ASSHGSWTSMNTEAF | TRBV7-9
ASSSPGAGGYT | TRBV7-9
ASSTIYEQY | TRBV7-9
ASSPLLTPNTEAF | TRBV5-5
ASSLGQGARGYT | TRBV7-2
ASSPGRTEAF | TRBV28
ATYSGQGGYEQY | TRBV28
ASSGRQRSTDTQY | TRBV28
ASSEWGATNEKLF | TRBV2
ASGIGGGGGTPDEQY | TRBV5-8
AGLLAGVDNEQF | TRBV7-9
ASRTSNYGYT | TRBV6-5
ASSLEGRAGGEQY | TRBV7-8
ASSSRIGGPNQPQH | TRBV7-2
ASSQADRVAF | TRBV4-2
ASSKSHRVAVEKLF | TRBV5-6
ASSERPLPGYGYT | TRBV2
ASSPTGNHEQF | TRBV18
ASSQDSAPQETQY | TRBV4-1
ASSSIGGRVAEAF | TRBV11-2
ASSLGGQGASDTQY | TRBV7-3
ASSHQTTGVEKLF | TRBV4-1
ASSPASFGQGNPDTQY | TRBV18
ASSIGTGNTEAF | TRBV7-2
ASRDSSYNEQF | TRBV7-9
ASTRLAGGETQY | TRBV2
ASSLLLAGFDEQF | TRBV7-3